This T cell receptor (beta chain) was recorded in a study of regulatory T cells in long-lasting Graves disease. General study points: Whereas new patients shared 966 public clonotypes, persistent patients shared more, at 2,741. When disease was persistent, TRBV28, TRBJ1-2 and TRBJ2-5 were the favored segments.

Time point of the sample: newly diagnosed GD, antithyroid drugs for less than 3 months. PBMC-derived RNA was used for the TCR library. From germline, CDR1 is MDHEN and CDR2 SYDVKM. The CDR3 spans 14 residues. V was cut by 5 bases and J by 0 bases, with 10 bases left in between. In building TCR beta libraries, iRepertoire HTBI primers were used together with Arm-PCR of CDR3 regions. One entry per CDR3 protein, called by TCRdb with MiXCR from the multiplex PCR reads. This sample carries more than 450,000 distinct CDR3 sequences, 16% of them seen once, and the ten largest clones take 12%. This clonotype was seen many times. Its antigen is not known. Another study also made use of these data, one on T cells in Graves' hyperthyroidism and ophthalmopathy. That publication notes: A patient was excluded if there was uncontrolled infection, other autoimmune disease, pregnancy or lactation.

The clonotype originates from a man aged 40-55 years with Graves disease. The material sequenced was peripheral blood mononuclear cells (PBMCs), taken at new diagnosis, from a patient treated with antithyroid drugs. V and J are TRBV28 and TRBJ1-2, with a possible D match to TRBD1 (5 bases). Here the CDR3 DNA reads TGTGCCAGCAGTCGGGGCCTATCTAACTATGGCTACACCTTC. It yields the protein CASSRGLSNYGYTF.